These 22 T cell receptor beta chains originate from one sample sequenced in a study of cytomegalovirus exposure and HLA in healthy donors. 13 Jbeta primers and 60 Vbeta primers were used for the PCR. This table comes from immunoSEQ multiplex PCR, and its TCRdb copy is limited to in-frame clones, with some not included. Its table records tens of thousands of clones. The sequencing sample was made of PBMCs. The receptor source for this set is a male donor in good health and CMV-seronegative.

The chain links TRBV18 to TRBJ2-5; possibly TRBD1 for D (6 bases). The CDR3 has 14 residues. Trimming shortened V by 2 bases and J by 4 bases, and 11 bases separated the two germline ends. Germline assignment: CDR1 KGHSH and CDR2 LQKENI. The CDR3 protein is CASSPRGTAETQYF. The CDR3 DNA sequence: TGTGCCAGCTCACCAAGGGGGACCGCAGAGACCCAGTACTTC.

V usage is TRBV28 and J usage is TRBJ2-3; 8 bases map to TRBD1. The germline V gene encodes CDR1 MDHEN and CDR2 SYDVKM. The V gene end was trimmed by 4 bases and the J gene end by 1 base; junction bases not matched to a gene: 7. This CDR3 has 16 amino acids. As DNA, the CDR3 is TGTGCCAGCAGTTCAAGACCGGGACAGGGCACAGATACGCAGTATTTT. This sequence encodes CASSSRPGQGTDTQYF.

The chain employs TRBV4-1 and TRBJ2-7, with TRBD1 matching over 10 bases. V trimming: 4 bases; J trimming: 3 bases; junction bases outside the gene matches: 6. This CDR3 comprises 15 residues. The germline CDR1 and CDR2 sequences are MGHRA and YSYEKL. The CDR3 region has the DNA TGCGCCAGCAGCCCCAGTGGACAGGGGGTCTACGAGCAGTACTTC. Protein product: CASSPSGQGVYEQYF.

DNA of the CDR3: TGTGCCAGCAGTTTATGGCAGGGGAACACTGAAGCTTTCTTT. Encoded protein: CASSLWQGNTEAFF. The chain uses TRBV28 and TRBJ1-1, with D possibly TRBD1 on 5 matching bases. CDR1 and CDR2 from the germline V gene are MDHEN and SYDVKM. The V and J ends lost 0 bases and 1 base respectively, with 6 bases between them. The CDR3 contains 14 residues.

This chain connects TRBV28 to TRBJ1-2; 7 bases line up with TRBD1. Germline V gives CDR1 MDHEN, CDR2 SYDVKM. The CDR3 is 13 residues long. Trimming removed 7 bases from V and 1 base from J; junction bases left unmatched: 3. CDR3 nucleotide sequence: TGTGCCAGCATTCCAGGGGGTAACTATGGCTACACCTTC. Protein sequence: CASIPGGNYGYTF.

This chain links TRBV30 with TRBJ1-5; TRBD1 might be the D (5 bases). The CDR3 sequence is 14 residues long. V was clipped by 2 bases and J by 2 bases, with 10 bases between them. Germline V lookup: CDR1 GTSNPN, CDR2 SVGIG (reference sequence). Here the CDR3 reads CAWSSGGGNQPQHF. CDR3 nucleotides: TGTGCCTGGAGTAGCGGGGGAGGCAATCAGCCCCAGCATTTT.

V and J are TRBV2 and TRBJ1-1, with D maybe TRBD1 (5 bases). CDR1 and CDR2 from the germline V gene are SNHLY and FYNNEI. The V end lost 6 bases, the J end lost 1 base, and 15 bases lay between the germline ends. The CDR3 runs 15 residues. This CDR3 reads CASRRNGGGNTEAFF. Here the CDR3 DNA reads TGTGCCAGCAGGAGAAACGGGGGGGGGAACACTGAAGCTTTCTTT.

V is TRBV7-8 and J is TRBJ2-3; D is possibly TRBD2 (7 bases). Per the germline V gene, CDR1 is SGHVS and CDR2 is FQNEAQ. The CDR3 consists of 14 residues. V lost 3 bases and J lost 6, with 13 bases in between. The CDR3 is CASSFGGALDTQYF. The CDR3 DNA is TGTGCCAGCAGCTTTGGGGGGGCCTTGGATACGCAGTATTTT.

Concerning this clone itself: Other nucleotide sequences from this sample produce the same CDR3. CDR3 in DNA: TGTGCCAGCAGTTCACAGGGGGCGATGGGCTCCTATAATTCACCCCTCCACTTT. Residues: CASSSQGAMGSYNSPLHF. The rearrangement joins TRBV25-1 to TRBJ1-6; 9 nucleotides match TRBD1. V trimming: 5 bases; J trimming: 0 bases; junction bases outside the gene matches: 8. Germline-derived CDR1 and CDR2 are MGHDK and SYGVNS. The CDR3 spans 18 residues. The full variable domain, rest sourced from reference TRBV25-1 and TRBJ1-6, is EADIYQTPRYLVIGTGKKITLECSQTMGHDKMYWYQQDPGMELHLIHYSYGVNSTEKGDLSSESTVSRIRTEHFPLTLESARPSHTSQYLCASSSQGAMGSYNSPLHFGNGTRLTVT.

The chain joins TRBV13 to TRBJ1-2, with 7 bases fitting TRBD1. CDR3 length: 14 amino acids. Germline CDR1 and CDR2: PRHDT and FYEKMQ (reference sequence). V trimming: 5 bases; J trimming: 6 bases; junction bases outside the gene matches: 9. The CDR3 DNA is TGTGCCAGCAGCGCCGCGGACAGGCGAAATGGCTACACCTTC. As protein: CASSAADRRNGYTF.

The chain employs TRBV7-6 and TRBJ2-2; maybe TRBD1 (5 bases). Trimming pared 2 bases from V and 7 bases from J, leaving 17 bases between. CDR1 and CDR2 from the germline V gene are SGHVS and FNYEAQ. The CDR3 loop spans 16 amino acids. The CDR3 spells CASSLNGQGSIGELFF. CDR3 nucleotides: TGTGCCAGCAGCTTAAACGGGCAGGGTTCGATCGGGGAGCTGTTTTTT.

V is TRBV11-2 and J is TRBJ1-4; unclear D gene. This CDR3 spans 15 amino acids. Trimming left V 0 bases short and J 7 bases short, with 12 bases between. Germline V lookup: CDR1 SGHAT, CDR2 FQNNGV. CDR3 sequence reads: CASSLEWGESEKLFF. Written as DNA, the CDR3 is TGTGCCAGCAGCTTAGAATGGGGAGAGAGTGAAAAACTGTTTTTT.

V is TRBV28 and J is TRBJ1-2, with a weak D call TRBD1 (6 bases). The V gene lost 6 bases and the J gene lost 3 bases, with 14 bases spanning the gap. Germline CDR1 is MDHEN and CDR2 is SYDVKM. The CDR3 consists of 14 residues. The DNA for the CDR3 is TGTGCCAGCAGAACAGGAGCAGGGGACTATGGCTACACCTTC. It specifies CASRTGAGDYGYTF.

CDR3 sequence (DNA): TGTGCCAGCAGTTACGACGCCGGGACAGCATACAATGAGCAGTTCTTC. This encodes CASSYDAGTAYNEQFF. The chain joins TRBV6-5 to TRBJ2-1, with 7 bases matching TRBD1. CDR1 is MNHEY and CDR2 is SVGAGI in the germline V gene. The CDR3 totals 16 residues. V lost 2 bases, J lost 4 bases, and 8 bases stayed unmatched.

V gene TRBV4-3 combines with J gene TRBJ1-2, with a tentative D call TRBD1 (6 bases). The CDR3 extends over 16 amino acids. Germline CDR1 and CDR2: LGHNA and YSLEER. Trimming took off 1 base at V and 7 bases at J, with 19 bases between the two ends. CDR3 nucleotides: TGCGCCAGCAGCCAAGTGGGGAGGGGGGAGGGTATTGGCTACACCTTC. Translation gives CASSQVGRGEGIGYTF.

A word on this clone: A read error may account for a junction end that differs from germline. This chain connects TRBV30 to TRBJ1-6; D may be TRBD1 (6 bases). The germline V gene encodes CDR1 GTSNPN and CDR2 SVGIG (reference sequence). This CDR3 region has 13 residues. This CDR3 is CAWSATGSSHLHF. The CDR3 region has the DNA TGTGCCTGGAGTGCGACAGGTAGTTCACACCTCCACTTT.

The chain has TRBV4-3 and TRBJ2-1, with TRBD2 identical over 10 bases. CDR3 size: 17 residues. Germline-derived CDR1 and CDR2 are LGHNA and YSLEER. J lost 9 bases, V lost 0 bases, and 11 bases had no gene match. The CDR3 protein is CASSQDITSGTLAEQFF. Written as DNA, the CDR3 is TGCGCCAGCAGCCAAGATATAACTAGCGGGACGCTAGCTGAGCAGTTCTTC.

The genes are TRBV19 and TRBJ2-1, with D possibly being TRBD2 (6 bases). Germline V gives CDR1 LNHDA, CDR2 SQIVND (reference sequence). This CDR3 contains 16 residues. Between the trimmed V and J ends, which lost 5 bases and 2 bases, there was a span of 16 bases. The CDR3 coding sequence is TGTGCCAGTAGTCTAAGATCGGACTACCCCTACAATGAGCAGTTCTTC. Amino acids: CASSLRSDYPYNEQFF. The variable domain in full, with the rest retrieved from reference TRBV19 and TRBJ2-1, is DGGITQSPKYLFRKEGQNVTLSCEQNLNHDAMYWYRQDPGQGLRLIYYSQIVNDFQKGDIAEGYSVSREKKESFPLTVTSAQKNPTAFYLCASSLRSDYPYNEQFFGPGTRLTVL.

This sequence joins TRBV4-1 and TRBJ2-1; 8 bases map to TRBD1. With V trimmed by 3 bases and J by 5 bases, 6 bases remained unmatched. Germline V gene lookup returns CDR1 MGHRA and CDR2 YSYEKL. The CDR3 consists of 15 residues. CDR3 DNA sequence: TGCGCCAGCAGCCAGATGGGACAGGCCGACAATGAGCAGTTCTTC. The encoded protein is CASSQMGQADNEQFF.

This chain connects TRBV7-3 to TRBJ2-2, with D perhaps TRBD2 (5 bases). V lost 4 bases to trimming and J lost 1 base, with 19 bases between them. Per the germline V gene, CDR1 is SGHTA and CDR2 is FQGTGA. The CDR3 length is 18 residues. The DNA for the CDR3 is TGTGCCAGCAGCTCCTACCCGGGGTCCCTGGGGAACACCGGGGAGCTGTTTTTT. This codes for CASSSYPGSLGNTGELFF.

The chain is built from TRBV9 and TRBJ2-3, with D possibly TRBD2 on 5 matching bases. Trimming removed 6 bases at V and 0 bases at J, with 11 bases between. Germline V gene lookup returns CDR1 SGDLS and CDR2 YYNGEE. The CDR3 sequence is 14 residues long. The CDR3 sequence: CASKRERSTDTQYF. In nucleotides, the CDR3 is TGTGCCAGCAAGAGGGAAAGAAGCACAGATACGCAGTATTTT.

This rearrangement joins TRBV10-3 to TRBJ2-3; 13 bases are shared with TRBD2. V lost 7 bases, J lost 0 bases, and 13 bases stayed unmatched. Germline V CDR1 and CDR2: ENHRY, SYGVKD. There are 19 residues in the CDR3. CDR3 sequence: CAINTGLAGNYMSTDTQYF. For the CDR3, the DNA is TGTGCCATCAATACGGGACTAGCGGGGAATTATATGAGCACAGATACGCAGTATTTT.